The 7 T cell receptor beta chains given below trace back to one sample, sequenced in a study of PD-L1 blockade in urothelial cancer. Time point denoted: pretreatment peripheral blood. The repertoire was sequenced with immunoSEQ multiplex PCR; TCRdb's copy has only in-frame clones and lacks some. Of more than 55,000 clones listed, roughly 76% are singletons. The source was PBMCs, collected around atezolizumab (anti-PD-L1) treatment. All receptors derive from a man in his 70s with urothelial cancer.

The chain has TRBV4-1 and TRBJ1-2, with 9 positions matching TRBD1. The V and J ends lost 4 bases and 3 bases, in that order; junction bases with no gene match: 12. CDR3 size: 17 residues. In germline, CDR1 is MGHRA, CDR2 YSYEKL. The CDR3 sequence is CASSPVEQGAFDYGYTF. CDR3 nucleotide sequence: TGCGCCAGCAGCCCTGTGGAACAGGGGGCCTTCGACTATGGCTACACCTTC.

The chain couples TRBV5-1 to TRBJ1-3, with unresolved D. Germline V lookup: CDR1 SGHRS, CDR2 YFSETQ. The CDR3 runs to 16 residues. Trimming took 0 bases from V and 0 from J, leaving 10 bases between them. The chain's CDR3 is CASSLAMGSSGNTIYF. As DNA, the CDR3 is TGCGCCAGCAGCTTGGCCATGGGGAGCTCTGGAAACACCATATATTTT. The variable domain in full, with the rest retrieved from reference TRBV5-1 and TRBJ1-3, is KAGVTQTPRYLIKTRGQQVTLSCSPISGHRSVSWYQQTPGQGLQFLFEYFSETQRNKGNFPGRFSGRQFSNSRSEMNVSTLELGDSALYLCASSLAMGSSGNTIYFGEGSWLTVV.

The CDR3 DNA reads TGTGCCAGCAGTGAATACGCACCCTCCGAGGGAACTAATGAAAAACTGTTTTTT. Protein: CASSEYAPSEGTNEKLFF. This sequence joins TRBV6-1 and TRBJ1-4; D remains ambiguous. The CDR3 has 18 residues. Germline V gene sequence: CDR1 MNHNS, CDR2 SASEGT. V gave up 2 bases and J gave up 1 base, with 17 bases separating them.

The J gene is TRBJ2-2, the V gene TRBV11-2, with TRBD1 identical over 8 bases. The CDR3 loop spans 15 amino acids. Germline V gene data show CDR1 as SGHAT and CDR2 as FQNNGV. The J segment lost 7 bases and the V segment lost 2 bases, leaving 6 bases of the junction unmatched. CDR3 sequence (DNA): TGTGCCAGCAGCTTACAGGGGGCGCAGGGCGGGGAGCTGTTTTTT. Encoded protein: CASSLQGAQGGELFF.

This clone was seen a handful of times. The chain combines TRBV7-2 with TRBJ2-1; 9 bases align to TRBD1. In germline, CDR1 is SGHTA, CDR2 FQGNSA. V shed 6 bases and J 3 bases; nucleotides not matched to a gene: 6. The CDR3 is 15 residues long. The CDR3 sequence: CASRTDRGFYNEQFF. In DNA, the CDR3 is TGTGCCAGCAGAACCGACAGGGGGTTCTACAATGAGCAGTTCTTC.

The chain employs TRBV19 and TRBJ2-5, with 9 bases fitting TRBD2. Germline CDR1 and CDR2: LNHDA and SQIVND (reference sequence). CDR3 length: 17 residues. The V segment lost 1 base and the J segment 1 base; nucleotides outside the gene matches: 7. CDR3 nucleotides: TGTGCCAGTAGTATAGCAGTCCTAGCGGGGTTCCAAGAGACCCAGTACTTC. It translates to CASSIAVLAGFQETQYF.

This clone is a singleton in its sample. The chain carries TRBV5-5 and TRBJ1-1; D uncertain. V lost 0 bases and J lost 11, with 11 bases in between. Germline V lookup: CDR1 SGHKS, CDR2 YYEKEE (reference sequence). CDR3 length: 12 residues. CDR3 nucleotide sequence: TGTGCCAGCAGCTTGGAGGCGGGGAAGGCTTTCTTT. It is translated as CASSLEAGKAFF.